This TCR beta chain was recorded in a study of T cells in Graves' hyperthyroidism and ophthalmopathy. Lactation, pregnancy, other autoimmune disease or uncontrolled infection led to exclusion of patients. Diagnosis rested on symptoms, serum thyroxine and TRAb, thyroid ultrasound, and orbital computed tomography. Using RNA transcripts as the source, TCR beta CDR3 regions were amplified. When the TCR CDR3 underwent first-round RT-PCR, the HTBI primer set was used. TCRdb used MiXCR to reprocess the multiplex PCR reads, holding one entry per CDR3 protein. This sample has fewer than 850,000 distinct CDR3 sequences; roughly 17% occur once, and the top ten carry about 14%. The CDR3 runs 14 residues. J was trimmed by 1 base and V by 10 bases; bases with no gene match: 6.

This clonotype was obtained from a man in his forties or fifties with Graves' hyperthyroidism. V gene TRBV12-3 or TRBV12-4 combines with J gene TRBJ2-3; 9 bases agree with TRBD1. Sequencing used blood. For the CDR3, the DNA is TGTGCCACCAAACAGGGGGCCGGCACAGATACGCAGTATTTT. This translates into CATKQGAGTDTQYF.